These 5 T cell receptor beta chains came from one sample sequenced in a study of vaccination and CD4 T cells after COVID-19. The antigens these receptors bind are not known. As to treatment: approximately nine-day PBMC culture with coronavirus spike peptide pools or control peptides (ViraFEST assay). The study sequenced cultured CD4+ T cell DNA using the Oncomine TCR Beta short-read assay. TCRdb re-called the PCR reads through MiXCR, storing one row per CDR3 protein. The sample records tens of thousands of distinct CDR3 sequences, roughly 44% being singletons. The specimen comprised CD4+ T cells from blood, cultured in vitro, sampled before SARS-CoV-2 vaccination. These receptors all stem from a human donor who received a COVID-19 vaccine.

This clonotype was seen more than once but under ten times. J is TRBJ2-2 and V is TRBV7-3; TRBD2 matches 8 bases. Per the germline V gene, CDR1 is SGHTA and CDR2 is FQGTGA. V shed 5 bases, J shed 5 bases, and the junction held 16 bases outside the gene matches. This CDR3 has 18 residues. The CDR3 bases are TGTGCCAGCAGCCCAAGAGGGCTAGCGGGCCTGATAACCGGGGAGCTGTTTTTT. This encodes CASSPRGLAGLITGELFF.

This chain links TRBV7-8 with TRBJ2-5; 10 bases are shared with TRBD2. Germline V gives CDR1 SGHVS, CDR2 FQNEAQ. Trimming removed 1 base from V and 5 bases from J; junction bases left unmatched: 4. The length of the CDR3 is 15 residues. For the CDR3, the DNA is TGTGCCAGCAGCTTAGTAGCGGGGGGAGGGGAGACCCAGTACTTC. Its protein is CASSLVAGGGETQYF.

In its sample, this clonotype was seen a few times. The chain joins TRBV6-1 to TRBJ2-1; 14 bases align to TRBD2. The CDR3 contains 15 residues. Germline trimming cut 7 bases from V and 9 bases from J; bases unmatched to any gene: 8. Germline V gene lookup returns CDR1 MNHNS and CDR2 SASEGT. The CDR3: CASKSTSGGAGEQFF. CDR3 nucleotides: TGTGCCAGCAAGTCGACTAGCGGGGGGGCCGGTGAGCAGTTCTTC.

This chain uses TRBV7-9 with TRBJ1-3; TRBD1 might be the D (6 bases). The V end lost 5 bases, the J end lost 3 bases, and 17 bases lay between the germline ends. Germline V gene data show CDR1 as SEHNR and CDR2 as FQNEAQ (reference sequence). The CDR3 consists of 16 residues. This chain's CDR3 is CASSNPTGLGGNTIYF. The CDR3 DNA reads TGTGCCAGCAGCAACCCAACAGGGTTGGGTGGAAACACCATATATTTT.

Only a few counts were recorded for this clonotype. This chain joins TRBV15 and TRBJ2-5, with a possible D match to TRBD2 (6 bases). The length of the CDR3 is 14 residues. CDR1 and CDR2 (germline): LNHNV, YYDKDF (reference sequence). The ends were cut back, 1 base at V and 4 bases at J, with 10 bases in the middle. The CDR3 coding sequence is TGTGCCACCAGCAGAGTGGACGGGGGAGAGACCCAGTACTTC. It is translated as CATSRVDGGETQYF.